This TCR beta chain was sequenced during a study of memory CD4+ T cells and cytomegalovirus serostatus. Some clones are missing from TCRdb's copy, which holds only in-frame ones; the method was immunoSEQ multiplex PCR. The data contain 54,000 or so clones, around 80% of them singletons. Single viable CD3+CD4+CD8-CD45RO+ cells were sorted as the memory CD4+ T cells. Total CD4+ T cells were enriched by CD4 positive selection. Germline CDR1 SGHVS, CDR2 FQNEAQ. The CDR3 is 14 amino acids. V was trimmed by 4 bases and J by 6 bases, leaving 16 bases between them. Of note for this clone: The antigen remains unidentified.

Points from the study as a whole: The CMV-associated TCR signature appears largely within the CD4+ memory repertoire.

The V call is TRBV7-8, the J call TRBJ2-7, with a weak D call TRBD1 (6 bases). The clonotype was recovered from an adult in good health and CMV-seronegative. Sequenced input: memory CD4+ T cells from blood. Written as DNA, the CDR3 is TGTGCCAGCAGCTCCTACAGGGTTCTTACCGAGCAGTACTTC. Protein: CASSSYRVLTEQYF. The full variable domain, completed using reference TRBV7-8 and TRBJ2-7, is GAGVSQSPRYKVAKRGQDVALRCDPISGHVSLFWYQQALGQGPEFLTYFQNEAQLDKSGLPSDRFFAERPEGSVSTLKIQRTQQEDSAVYLCASSSYRVLTEQYFGPGTRLTVT.